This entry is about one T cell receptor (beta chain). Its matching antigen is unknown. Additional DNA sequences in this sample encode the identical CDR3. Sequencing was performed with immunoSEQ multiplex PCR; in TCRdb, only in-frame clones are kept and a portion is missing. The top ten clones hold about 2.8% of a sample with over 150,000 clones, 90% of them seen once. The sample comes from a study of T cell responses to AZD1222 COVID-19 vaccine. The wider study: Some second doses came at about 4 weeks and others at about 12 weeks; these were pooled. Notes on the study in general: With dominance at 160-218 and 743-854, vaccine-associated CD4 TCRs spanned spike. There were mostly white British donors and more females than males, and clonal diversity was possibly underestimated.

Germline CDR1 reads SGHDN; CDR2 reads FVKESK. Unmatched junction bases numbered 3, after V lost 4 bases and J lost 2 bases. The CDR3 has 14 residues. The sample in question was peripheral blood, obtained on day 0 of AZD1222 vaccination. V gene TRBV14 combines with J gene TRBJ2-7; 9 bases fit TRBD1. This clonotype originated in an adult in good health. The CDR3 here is CASSPNRGPYEQYF. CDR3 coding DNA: TGTGCCAGCAGCCCCAACAGGGGGCCCTACGAGCAGTACTTC.